These T cell receptor beta chains were read from a single sample in a study of blood T cell repertoires in COVID-19. TCRdb keeps only in-frame clones here, not all; method: immunoSEQ multiplex PCR. The repertoire includes about 200,000 clones, 82% of them detected once, and approximately 6.9% sits in the top ten. The material sequenced was peripheral blood. The receptors derive from a human donor with acute or convalescent COVID-19. The donor label of this sample is uncertain. The CDR3 runs from the conserved cysteine through the conserved F or W.

v_call: TRBV4-3; j_call: TRBJ1-6; cdr3_aa: CASSLHPLTTGVNSPLHF
v_call: TRBV30; j_call: TRBJ1-1; cdr3_aa: CAARRDSLNTEAFF
v_call: TRBV5-1; j_call: TRBJ2-5; cdr3_aa: CASSLGGLGETQYF
v_call: TRBV2; j_call: TRBJ2-5; cdr3_aa: CASSGFTGGEETQYF
v_call: TRBV5-1; j_call: TRBJ1-1; cdr3_aa: CASRVVGVNTEAFF
v_call: TRBV20-1; j_call: TRBJ2-3; cdr3_aa: CSAPRQDTQYF
v_call: TRBV27; j_call: TRBJ2-1; cdr3_aa: CASSYSGAYNEQFF
v_call: TRBV7-3; j_call: TRBJ2-3; cdr3_aa: CASSLAGSTDTQYF
v_call: TRBV18; j_call: TRBJ1-5; cdr3_aa: CASSPLGQGAVQPQHF
v_call: TRBV6-6; j_call: TRBJ2-2; cdr3_aa: CASQMGQNTGELFF
v_call: TRBV30; j_call: TRBJ2-3; cdr3_aa: CAWRLSASTDTQYF
v_call: TRBV28; j_call: TRBJ2-7; cdr3_aa: CASSPSSATYEQYF
v_call: TRBV5-6; j_call: TRBJ1-2; cdr3_aa: CASSRGTGPHGYTF
v_call: TRBV25-1; j_call: TRBJ2-3; cdr3_aa: CASSVGTSGATDTQYF
v_call: TRBV9; j_call: TRBJ1-3; cdr3_aa: CASSVTGLPGNTIYF
v_call: TRBV12-3/TRBV12-4; j_call: TRBJ1-2; cdr3_aa: CASSPQGGYTF
v_call: TRBV2; j_call: TRBJ2-3; cdr3_aa: CASSRTEQTVITDTQYF
v_call: TRBV6-5; j_call: TRBJ2-7; cdr3_aa: CASSYSPDRGHEQYF
v_call: TRBV5-1; j_call: TRBJ2-5; cdr3_aa: CASRGDRGQTQYF
v_call: TRBV6-4; j_call: TRBJ1-5; cdr3_aa: CASPGQGQHLTLAPQHF
v_call: TRBV3-1/TRBV3-2; j_call: TRBJ2-5; cdr3_aa: CASSQVRGTETQYF
v_call: TRBV19; j_call: TRBJ2-4; cdr3_aa: CASSIQGVAKNIQYF
v_call: TRBV12-3/TRBV12-4; j_call: TRBJ2-1; cdr3_aa: CASGRVDEQFF
v_call: TRBV3-1/TRBV3-2; j_call: TRBJ2-2; cdr3_aa: CASSRTGGNTGELFF
v_call: TRBV7-2; j_call: TRBJ2-5; cdr3_aa: CASPFQYF
v_call: TRBV5-6; j_call: TRBJ1-5; cdr3_aa: CASSRGGWNQPQHF
v_call: TRBV7-2; j_call: TRBJ1-2; cdr3_aa: CASSYSSTENYGYTF
v_call: TRBV7-9; j_call: TRBJ2-3; cdr3_aa: CASSSKAGGKDTQYF
v_call: TRBV7-2; j_call: TRBJ2-1; cdr3_aa: CASSSGLAMVEQFF
v_call: TRBV24-1; j_call: TRBJ2-1; cdr3_aa: CATSDLGGAGASNEQFF
v_call: TRBV6-5; j_call: TRBJ2-7; cdr3_aa: CASRGSQGYEQYF
v_call: TRBV4-3; j_call: TRBJ2-7; cdr3_aa: CASSQVVTGQGVEQYF
v_call: TRBV30; j_call: TRBJ1-2; cdr3_aa: CAWSAGRIYTF
v_call: TRBV29-1; j_call: TRBJ2-7; cdr3_aa: CSVGGTSGRIYEQYF
v_call: TRBV7-8; j_call: TRBJ2-5; cdr3_aa: CASSLSRWEGSGTQYF
v_call: TRBV14; j_call: TRBJ2-6; cdr3_aa: CASSQWPSGANVLTF
v_call: TRBV30; j_call: TRBJ2-2; cdr3_aa: CAWSVFPPGTNMGTGELFF
v_call: TRBV5-4; j_call: TRBJ2-3; cdr3_aa: CASSSRTGEVDTQYF
v_call: TRBV18; j_call: TRBJ2-5; cdr3_aa: CASSPRSGQQETQYF
v_call: TRBV29-1; j_call: TRBJ2-5; cdr3_aa: CSVERDSGGAETQYF
v_call: TRBV6-5; j_call: TRBJ1-1; cdr3_aa: CASRFQGRVNTEAFF
v_call: TRBV18; j_call: TRBJ2-3; cdr3_aa: CASSPNGRTDTQYF